The 20 T cell receptor beta chains in this list originate from one sample, sequenced in a study of OX40 agonist ivuxolimab in advanced cancers. Sequencing was performed with immunoSEQ multiplex PCR; in TCRdb, only in-frame clones are kept and a portion is missing. The sample holds around 12,000 clones, 80% to 90% seen once. This specimen consisted of CD4+ or CD8+ T cells sorted from blood, obtained in a trial of the OX40 agonist ivuxolimab. The receptors originated from an adult with an advanced solid tumor such as melanoma, head and neck, liver or kidney cancer.

The chain employs TRBV28 and TRBJ2-1; D unresolved. Trimming shortened V by 6 bases and J by 4 bases, and 13 bases separated the two germline ends. This CDR3 contains 14 residues. Germline assignment: CDR1 MDHEN and CDR2 SYDVKM. CDR3 sequence (DNA): TGTGCCAGCAGCCCGGTGGGCGGATACAATGAGCAGTTCTTC. It yields the protein CASSPVGGYNEQFF.

This chain connects TRBV5-4 to TRBJ1-1; 7 bases match TRBD1. Looked up from germline, CDR1 is SGHNT and CDR2 is YYREEE (reference sequence). With 8 bases clipped from V and 3 bases from J, the junction kept 10 bases outside the gene matches. The CDR3 has 14 amino acids. The CDR3 DNA follows: TGTGCCAGTCCAGGGGGATGGGATGACACTGAAGCTTTCTTT. Amino acid sequence: CASPGGWDDTEAFF. The full variable domain, with the rest looked up from reference TRBV5-4 and TRBJ1-1, is ETGVTQSPTHLIKTRGQQVTLRCSSQSGHNTVSWYQQALGQGPQFIFQYYREEENGRGNFPPRFSGLQFPNYSSELNVNALELDDSALYLCASPGGWDDTEAFFGQGTRLTVV.

The chain joins TRBV11-2 to TRBJ2-7; the match to TRBD2 covers 11 bases. Germline lookup yields CDR1 SGHAT and CDR2 FQNNGV. This CDR3 has 14 amino acids. With 6 bases clipped from V and 4 bases from J, the junction kept 5 bases outside the gene matches. Written as DNA, the CDR3 is TGTGCCAGCAGTTCCGGACTAGCGGGTTACGAGCAGTACTTC. This gives the protein CASSSGLAGYEQYF.

The chain recombines TRBV28 with TRBJ2-7; TRBD2 matches at 11 bases. V was clipped by 5 bases and J by 6 bases; unmatched bases: 9. The germline V gene has CDR1 MDHEN and CDR2 SYDVKM. The length of the CDR3 is 15 residues. The DNA of the CDR3 is TGTGCCAGCAGTCTGCCCACTAGCGGGAGTGTCGAGCAGTACTTC. It encodes CASSLPTSGSVEQYF.

This clone was observed once. Relative to the germline gene, one junction end is altered; a read error may explain this. The chain is built from TRBV5-1 and TRBJ2-4, with D possibly TRBD2 on 5 matching bases. The CDR3 sequence is 14 residues long. Germline V gene sequence: CDR1 SGHRS, CDR2 YFSETQ. CDR3 nucleotide sequence: TGTGCCAGCAGCTTGGCGGGAGCCAAAAACATTCAGTACTTC. It is translated as CASSLAGAKNIQYF.

The sample holds one count of this clone. One junction end disagrees with the germline gene, perhaps due to a read error. The V and J genes are TRBV7-9 and TRBJ2-7; perhaps TRBD2 as D (6 bases). The CDR3 runs to 13 residues. Per the germline V gene, CDR1 is SEHNR and CDR2 is FQNEAQ (reference sequence). The CDR3, as DNA: TGTGCCAGCCGCGGGGCCCTCTCCTACGGGCAGTACTTC. This encodes CASRGALSYGQYF.

CDR3 sequence: CASTGLSSYEQYF. The CDR3 coding sequence is TGTGCCAGCACCGGACTTAGCTCCTACGAGCAGTACTTC. The V and J genes are TRBV6-5 and TRBJ2-7; D perhaps matches TRBD2 (5 bases). The CDR3 has 13 amino acids. Germline lookup yields CDR1 MNHEY and CDR2 SVGAGI. V lost 7 bases to trimming and J lost 0 bases, with 10 bases between them.

The genes are TRBV11-2 and TRBJ1-6; D ambiguous. Germline V gene lookup returns CDR1 SGHAT and CDR2 FQNNGV. There are 16 residues in the CDR3. The V gene lost 5 bases and the J gene lost 3 bases, with 14 bases spanning the gap. Written as DNA, the CDR3 is TGTGCCAGCAGCGCACCGGGAGACCTCTATAATTCACCCCTCCACTTT. Amino acids: CASSAPGDLYNSPLHF.

The chain uses TRBV11-3 and TRBJ1-1; 9 nucleotides align to TRBD1. Germline loops: CDR1 SGHNT, CDR2 YENEEA. This CDR3 has 15 residues. The ends lost 5 bases at V and 2 bases at J; junction bases unmatched: 6. The CDR3 here is CASSGRTGVNTEAFF. The CDR3, as DNA: TGTGCCAGCAGCGGAAGGACAGGGGTAAACACTGAAGCTTTCTTT. The whole variable domain, filled in from reference TRBV11-3 and TRBJ1-1, reads EAGVVQSPRYKIIEKKQPVAFWCNPISGHNTLYWYLQNLGQGPELLIRYENEEAVDDSQLPKDRFSAERLKGVDSTLKIQPAELGDSAVYLCASSGRTGVNTEAFFGQGTRLTVV.

The chain uses TRBV27 and TRBJ2-3, with 13 positions matching TRBD2. The CDR3 has 16 residues. CDR1 and CDR2 (germline): MNHEY, SMNVEV (reference sequence). Germline trimming cut 5 bases from V and 2 bases from J; bases unmatched to any gene: 4. The DNA of the CDR3 is TGTGCCAGCAGTGTAGGACTAGCGGGGGACACAGATACGCAGTATTTT. This sequence encodes CASSVGLAGDTDTQYF.

CDR3 in DNA: TGTGCCAGCAGCTTACACTCGGGACAGAACACTGAAGCTTTCTTT. It is translated as CASSLHSGQNTEAFF. The rearrangement joins TRBV11-3 to TRBJ1-1; tentative D call: TRBD1 (6 bases). CDR1 SGHNT and CDR2 YENEEA come from the germline V gene. V lost 2 bases to trimming and J lost 1 base, with 11 bases between them. The CDR3 is 15 residues long.

The chain couples TRBV7-9 to TRBJ2-5; 9 bases map to TRBD1. With the DNA end fitting TRBJ2-7 better, the J assignment may be wrong. Germline lookup yields CDR1 SEHNR and CDR2 FQNEAQ (reference sequence). The CDR3 consists of 15 residues. CDR3 sequence reads: CASSPGTGISDEQYF. As DNA, the CDR3 is TGTGCCAGCAGTCCCGGGACAGGGATTTCGGACGAGCAGTACTTC.

The gene calls are TRBV28 and TRBJ2-1, with 9 nucleotides matching TRBD2. V was clipped by 7 bases and J by 9 bases; unmatched bases: 7. The germline V gene has CDR1 MDHEN and CDR2 SYDVKM. This CDR3 has 13 amino acids. CDR3 residues: CASTPGTSFEQFF. The CDR3 DNA reads TGTGCCAGCACCCCGGGGACTAGCTTTGAGCAGTTCTTC.

The gene calls are TRBV27 and TRBJ2-1; D possibly corresponds to TRBD2 (6 bases). The germline V and J ends were trimmed by 6 bases and 1 base, with 13 bases remaining between them. CDR3 length: 15 residues. Looked up from germline, CDR1 is MNHEY and CDR2 is SMNVEV (reference sequence). Written as DNA, the CDR3 is TGTGCCAGCAGCCTGAGCGGGCTATCCTACAATGAGCAGTTCTTC. Translation gives CASSLSGLSYNEQFF.

The chain carries TRBV4-3 and TRBJ1-5, with D perhaps TRBD1 (5 bases). Germline V gene lookup returns CDR1 LGHNA and CDR2 YSLEER. The CDR3 covers 15 residues. V was trimmed by 0 bases and J by 7 bases, leaving 13 bases between them. Written as DNA, the CDR3 is TGCGCCAGCAGCCAAGATCGAGGGGTCCGGCAGCCCCAGCATTTT. This gives the protein CASSQDRGVRQPQHF.

This clone was observed a few times. The J gene is TRBJ2-7, the V gene TRBV4-2, with TRBD2 identical over 10 bases. CDR3 length: 16 residues. With V trimmed by 0 bases and J by 4 bases, 6 bases remained unmatched. The germline V gene encodes CDR1 LGHNA and CDR2 YNFKEQ. In DNA form, the CDR3 reads TGTGCCAGCAGCCAAGAAGGGACTAGCGTGGGGTACGAGCAGTACTTC. Translated: CASSQEGTSVGYEQYF.

This clone showed up just a few times. This chain connects TRBV6-1 to TRBJ1-1; D call uncertain. The V end was cut by 0 bases, the J end by 13 bases, with 0 bases between. Germline CDR1 MNHNS, CDR2 SASEGT. The CDR3 consists of 8 residues. CDR3 amino acids: CASSEAFF. The CDR3 region has the DNA TGTGCCAGCAGTGAAGCTTTCTTT.

This clone has only a few counts. The V and J genes are TRBV6-5 and TRBJ1-5, with D possibly matching TRBD1 (6 bases). The CDR3 has 13 amino acids. CDR1 and CDR2 (germline): MNHEY, SVGAGI. V was clipped by 8 bases and J by 5 bases, with 13 bases between them. CDR3 amino acids: CASGDNSYQPQHF. CDR3 nucleotide sequence: TGTGCCAGCGGGGACAATAGTTATCAGCCCCAGCATTTT.

This chain links TRBV7-8 with TRBJ2-2, with a possible D match to TRBD2 (6 bases). Germline CDR1 and CDR2: SGHVS and FQNEAQ. CDR3 length: 15 amino acids. Trimming cost V 1 base and J 4 bases, with 10 bases left between them. DNA for the CDR3: TGTGCCAGCAGCTTAGAGTCGCGGGGCACCGGGGAGCTGTTTTTT. Protein product: CASSLESRGTGELFF.

The chain employs TRBV7-9 and TRBJ1-1; the D is unclear. V lost 0 bases and J 7 bases, leaving 6 bases between the germline ends. Germline CDR1 is SEHNR and CDR2 is FQNEAQ (reference sequence). The CDR3 has 12 residues. CDR3 coding DNA: TGTGCCAGCAGCTTAGCGGCAGTTGAAGCTTTCTTT. Translating it yields CASSLAAVEAFF.